Described below is a single T cell receptor beta chain sequence and its context. The antigen is undetermined. The data were taken from a study of cytotoxic CD8 clonotypes in ibrutinib-treated CLL. Across the study: Some 10 relapsed/refractory, roughly 15 treatment-naive; under 18 IGHV unmutated.

The CDR3 sequence is 14 residues long. Germline V lookup: CDR1 MNHEY, CDR2 SMNVEV (reference sequence). V lost 0 bases and J lost 4, with 8 bases in between. Study observations and caveats: Sampling time points were not equivalent between sustained-remission and progressing patients.

Using immunoSEQ multiplex PCR, the repertoire was profiled, and TCRdb retains in-frame clones only, with some absent. The sample gives roughly 150,000 clones, 76% of which show up once; 5.1% is in the top ten. Genomic DNA in a quantity of around 2 micrograms was derived from cryopreserved PBMCs for TCR beta libraries. The specimen comprised PBMCs, sampled after 24 months of ibrutinib treatment. The chain combines TRBV27 with TRBJ2-3; a weak D match, TRBD2 (5 bases). The receptor's source is a human donor with chronic lymphocytic leukemia. DNA of the CDR3: TGTGCCAGCAGTTTATCCGGGGTTGCAGATACGCAGTATTTT. This sequence encodes CASSLSGVADTQYF.